The rows below give T cell receptor beta chains drawn from one sample of a study of radiation and T cells in renal cell carcinoma. The method was immunoSEQ multiplex PCR; TCRdb's version includes in-frame clones alone and lacks a portion of them. The data show about 83,000 clones, 83% seen once. Sequenced material: blood, taken from a patient whose treatment included radiotherapy and nephrectomy. These receptor sequences come from a woman aged 60-75 years with renal cell carcinoma. Both conserved end residues are part of each CDR3. The order of the fields is V gene, CDR3 protein.

TRBV11-3,CASSPSGTSGFNEQFF
TRBV30,CAWMGQTYEQYF
TRBV7-9,CASSSRVPAFF
TRBV21-1,CASRRTGRGNTIYF
TRBV2,CASNTGVTDTQYF
TRBV28,CASSLTWREQYF
TRBV13,CASSSSHIAGGNEQFF
TRBV5-6,CASSPKPNQPQHF
TRBV25-1,CASSGATTNYGYTF
TRBV6-5,CASSYSWQVNTEAFF
TRBV7-2,CASSFRGATEAFF
TRBV10-3,CAISEENTEAFF
TRBV5-4,CASSLWDGETQYF
TRBV6-5,CASSYSTRETQYF
TRBV4-3,CASRYGTANTEAFF
TRBV29-1,CSGGSNTEAFF
TRBV5-6,CASSLVPGANEKLFF
TRBV4-1,CASSATKNRKTYGYTF